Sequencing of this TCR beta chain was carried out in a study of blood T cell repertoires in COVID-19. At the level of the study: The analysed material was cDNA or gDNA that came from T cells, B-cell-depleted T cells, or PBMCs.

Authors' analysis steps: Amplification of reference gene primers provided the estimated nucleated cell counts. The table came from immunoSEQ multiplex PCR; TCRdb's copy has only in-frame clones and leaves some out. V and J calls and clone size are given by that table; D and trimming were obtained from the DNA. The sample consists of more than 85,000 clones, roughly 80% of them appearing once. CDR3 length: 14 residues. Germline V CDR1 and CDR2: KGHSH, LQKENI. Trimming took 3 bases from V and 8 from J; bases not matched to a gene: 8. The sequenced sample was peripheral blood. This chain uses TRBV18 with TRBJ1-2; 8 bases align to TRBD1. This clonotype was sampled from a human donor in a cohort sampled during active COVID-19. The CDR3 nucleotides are TGTGCCAGCTCACCCGGGACAGGACCAAGGGGCTACACCTTC. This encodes CASSPGTGPRGYTF.